The 15 T cell receptor beta chains below come from one sample, sequenced in a study of identical twins. TCRdb redid the calling of the 5' RACE reads with MiXCR, one entry per CDR3 protein. Of some 500,000 distinct CDR3 sequences detected, 14% appear once; the ten largest clones hold 0.4% to 0.55%. These data were also reused for a study on yellow fever vaccine responses in identical twins.

The sequenced sample consisted of CD4+ T cells sorted from blood. Receptors were obtained from a woman aged 18-35 years in good health.

This chain connects TRBV5-4 to TRBJ2-1; D assignment may be TRBD1 or TRBD2 (5 bases each). CDR1 and CDR2 (germline): SGHNT, YYREEE (reference sequence). The CDR3 extends over 17 amino acids. V gave up 3 bases and J gave up 2 bases, with 18 bases separating them. CDR3 amino acids: CASSSRRGPSTYNEQFF. The CDR3 nucleotides are TGTGCCAGCAGCTCACGACGGGGACCCTCCACCTACAATGAGCAGTTCTTC.

V usage is TRBV6-5 and J usage is TRBJ2-7, with 10 positions matching TRBD1. The CDR3 consists of 15 residues. With 4 bases clipped from V and 4 bases from J, the junction kept 7 bases outside the gene matches. CDR1 is MNHEY, CDR2 SVGAGI, per germline. This chain's CDR3 is CASSFRGTGDYEQYF. The CDR3 coding sequence is TGTGCCAGCAGTTTCCGCGGGACAGGGGATTACGAGCAGTACTTC.

This clonotype turned up a few times. V and J are TRBV12-5 and TRBJ2-2; unclear D gene. The CDR3 sequence is 14 residues long. Germline-derived CDR1 and CDR2 are LGHNT and FRNRAP. V dropped 1 base and J dropped 2 bases, with 5 bases sitting between them. DNA of the CDR3: TGTGCTAGTGGTTTGGGGGGAAACACCGGGGAGCTGTTTTTT. Translating gives CASGLGGNTGELFF.

V usage is TRBV5-1 and J usage is TRBJ2-7, with a weak D call TRBD1 (6 bases). V lost 4 bases, J lost 9 bases, and 26 bases lay in between. The V gene's germline CDR1 is SGHRS and CDR2 YFSETQ. The CDR3 consists of 16 residues. CDR3 in DNA: TGCGCCAGCAGCGCACCCCGGAAGGGGGAATTTACGAGGCAGTACTTC. Translation: CASSAPRKGEFTRQYF. Using reference TRBV5-1 and TRBJ2-7 for the parts outside the CDR3, the full variable domain is KAGVTQTPRYLIKTRGQQVTLSCSPISGHRSVSWYQQTPGQGLQFLFEYFSETQRNKGNFPGRFSGRQFSNSRSEMNVSTLELGDSALYLCASSAPRKGEFTRQYFGPGTRLTVT.

J is TRBJ2-1 and V is TRBV16, with 10 positions matching TRBD1. The V gene end was trimmed by 3 bases and the J gene end by 7 bases; junction bases not matched to a gene: 6. This CDR3 comprises 15 residues. Germline V gives CDR1 KGHSY, CDR2 FQNENV. The CDR3 region has the DNA TGTGCCAGCAGCCAGACAGGGGGCAGTCGGAATGAGCAGTTCTTC. Translated, it gives CASSQTGGSRNEQFF.

This clonotype was detected only a few times. The chain uses TRBV29-1 and TRBJ2-7; tentative D call: TRBD2 (6 bases). CDR1 is SQVTM, CDR2 ANQGSEA, per germline. V shed 2 bases and J shed 4 bases, with 18 bases lying between them. The CDR3 totals 15 residues. CDR3 in amino acids: CSVEFGRGTPYEQYF. In DNA form, the CDR3 reads TGCAGCGTTGAATTCGGTCGGGGGACCCCTTACGAGCAGTACTTC.

This clonotype appeared a single time. The chain recombines TRBV11-2 with TRBJ2-1; unclear D gene. V lost 5 bases and J lost 3, with 20 bases in between. The CDR3 totals 17 residues. Germline CDR1 reads SGHAT; CDR2 reads FQNNGV. The CDR3 is CASSPSVLAYGYNEQFF. CDR3 DNA sequence: TGTGCCAGCAGCCCCTCCGTGTTGGCGTATGGCTACAATGAGCAGTTCTTC. Together with reference TRBV11-2 and TRBJ2-1, the CDR3 gives the full variable domain: EAGVAQSPRYKIIEKRQSVAFWCNPISGHATLYWYQQILGQGPKLLIQFQNNGVVDDSQLPKDRFSAERLKGVDSTLKIQPAKLEDSAVYLCASSPSVLAYGYNEQFFGPGTRLTVL.

The CDR3 loop is CASSETPGRGYYEQYF. CDR3 bases: TGTGCCAGCAGCGAGACCCCGGGCAGGGGATACTACGAGCAGTACTTC. This chain uses TRBV9 with TRBJ2-7; a possible D gene is TRBD1 (6 bases). The V gene's germline CDR1 is SGDLS and CDR2 YYNGEE. V shed 3 bases and J shed 3 bases, with 19 bases lying between them. The CDR3 has 16 amino acids.

This clonotype showed up just a few times. This rearrangement joins TRBV5-1 to TRBJ2-2, with 7 bases matching TRBD1. CDR3 length: 18 residues. From germline, CDR1 is SGHRS and CDR2 YFSETQ. The V segment lost 0 bases and the J segment 3 bases; nucleotides outside the gene matches: 11. The DNA for the CDR3 is TGCGCCAGCAGCTTGGCCAGGAAAACAGGGGTGGACACCGGGGAGCTGTTTTTT. As protein: CASSLARKTGVDTGELFF.

The chain couples TRBV6-5 to TRBJ2-5; 15 bases fit TRBD2. Germline CDR1 is MNHEY and CDR2 is SVGAGI. The CDR3 totals 18 residues. The V segment lost 0 bases and the J segment 1 base; nucleotides outside the gene matches: 3. The CDR3 sequence is CASSYSGLAGGLQETQYF. DNA of the CDR3: TGTGCCAGCAGTTACTCGGGACTAGCGGGGGGACTCCAAGAGACCCAGTACTTC.

V and J are TRBV6-1 and TRBJ1-4, with 9 bases that match TRBD1. This CDR3 has 15 residues. V trimming: 6 bases; J trimming: 8 bases; junction bases outside the gene matches: 10. The germline gives CDR1 MNHNS, CDR2 SASEGT. This CDR3 reads CASRPPGQGEEKLFF. The CDR3 bases are TGTGCCAGCAGGCCCCCGGGACAGGGTGAAGAAAAACTGTTTTTT.

This clonotype has ten or more counts. The V gene is TRBV5-1, the J gene TRBJ2-1; 7 bases align to TRBD1. The CDR3 totals 15 residues. V dropped 0 bases and J dropped 2; count of bases not matched to a gene: 2. The germline V gene has CDR1 SGHRS and CDR2 YFSETQ. The CDR3 coding sequence is TGCGCCAGCAGCTTGGGAGGACAGGCCTACAATGAGCAGTTCTTC. This codes for CASSLGGQAYNEQFF.

The rearrangement uses TRBV4-1 and TRBJ2-3; 9 bases match TRBD1. Germline V gene sequence: CDR1 MGHRA, CDR2 YSYEKL. J lost 3 bases, V lost 1 base, and 5 bases had no gene match. The CDR3 runs 16 residues. The CDR3 protein is CASSQADRGKTDTQYF. Written as DNA, the CDR3 is TGCGCCAGCAGCCAAGCCGACAGGGGGAAGACAGATACGCAGTATTTT.

This clonotype was seen a handful of times. V and J are TRBV10-3 and TRBJ1-2; 10 bases map to TRBD1. CDR3 length: 15 residues. V trimming: 3 bases; J trimming: 2 bases; junction bases outside the gene matches: 3. Germline CDR1 is ENHRY and CDR2 is SYGVKD. CDR3 DNA sequence: TGTGCCATCAGTGACTTGGGACAGGGGAACTATGGCTACACCTTC. Amino acid sequence: CAISDLGQGNYGYTF.

This clonotype was counted between two and nine times. CDR3 bases: TGCAGCGTTGACGGGAGGGTGGCAGATACGCAGTATTTT. Translated: CSVDGRVADTQYF. This sequence joins TRBV29-1 and TRBJ2-3; TRBD2 matches at 8 bases. Germline trimming cut 3 bases from V and 4 bases from J; bases unmatched to any gene: 3. The CDR3 extends over 13 amino acids. Germline V lookup: CDR1 SQVTM, CDR2 ANQGSEA.